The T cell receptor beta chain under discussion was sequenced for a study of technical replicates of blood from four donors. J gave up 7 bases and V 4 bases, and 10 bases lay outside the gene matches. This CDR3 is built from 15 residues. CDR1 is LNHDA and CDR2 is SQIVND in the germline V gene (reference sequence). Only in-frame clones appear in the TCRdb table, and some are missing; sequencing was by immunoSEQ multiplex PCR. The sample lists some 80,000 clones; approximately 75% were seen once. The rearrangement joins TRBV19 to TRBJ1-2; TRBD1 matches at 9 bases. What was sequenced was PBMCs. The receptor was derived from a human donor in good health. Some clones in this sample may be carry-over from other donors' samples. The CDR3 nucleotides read TGTGCCAGTAGTACGACCGGGACAGGGCCTCGTGGCTACACCTTC. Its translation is CASSTTGTGPRGYTF.